The next 21 T cell receptor beta chains were all read from a single sample in a study of blood T cell repertoires in COVID-19. Only in-frame clones appear in the TCRdb table, and some are missing; sequencing was by immunoSEQ multiplex PCR. The sample lists 400,000 to 450,000 clones; 80% to 90% were seen once. The sequencing sample was made of PBMCs or T cells enriched from blood (not recorded which). Receptors originate from a man aged 25-45 years who had recovered from COVID-19.

The rearrangement joins TRBV6-5 to TRBJ1-6; no clear D gene. V lost 2 bases and J lost 9, with 11 bases in between. Per the germline V gene, CDR1 is MNHEY and CDR2 is SVGAGI. The CDR3 totals 14 residues. CDR3 in amino acids: CASSYPERASPLHF. CDR3 sequence (DNA): TGTGCCAGCAGTTACCCCGAGAGGGCTTCACCCCTCCACTTT.

V is TRBV2 and J is TRBJ1-2, with no clear D. V lost 2 bases and J lost 7, with 17 bases in between. From germline, CDR1 is SNHLY and CDR2 FYNNEI. This CDR3 contains 15 residues. CDR3 bases: TGTGCCAGCAGTGAAAAGGAGGCGGTTGGGCTTGGCTACACCTTC. As protein: CASSEKEAVGLGYTF.

The chain combines TRBV10-1 with TRBJ2-3; perhaps TRBD2 as D (6 bases). Looked up from germline, CDR1 is WNHNN and CDR2 is SYGVQD (reference sequence). The CDR3 loop spans 15 amino acids. The V gene lost 7 bases and the J gene lost 2 bases, with 16 bases spanning the gap. CDR3 nucleotide sequence: TGCGCCAGCAACGGAGGCCTAGCGAACACAGATACGCAGTATTTT. Translated: CASNGGLANTDTQYF.

This clone was seen just once. J is TRBJ1-6 and V is TRBV7-2; 8 nucleotides align to TRBD1. The CDR3 is 14 residues long. J was trimmed by 5 bases and V by 3 bases; bases with no gene match: 0. Germline V CDR1 and CDR2: SGHTA, FQGNSA. The CDR3 loop reads CASSLGQDNSPLHF. The CDR3 coding sequence is TGTGCCAGCAGCTTGGGACAGGATAATTCACCCCTCCACTTT.

The CDR3 nucleotides are TGTGCCAGCAGTGAATATTATCCTGGCACAGGAAACACCATATATTTT. Translating gives CASSEYYPGTGNTIYF. The rearrangement links TRBV25-1 to TRBJ1-3; D remains ambiguous. CDR1 is MGHDK and CDR2 is SYGVNS in the germline V gene. This CDR3 is built from 16 residues. The ends were cut back, 0 bases at V and 4 bases at J, with 13 bases in the middle.

The chain is built from TRBV28 and TRBJ2-1, with 10 bases fitting TRBD2. The junction had 5 bases not matched to a gene; V was cut back by 6 bases and J by 0 bases. This CDR3 region has 16 residues. In germline, CDR1 is MDHEN, CDR2 SYDVKM. The CDR3 loop is CASRTSGASSYNEQFF. CDR3 bases: TGTGCCAGCAGAACTAGCGGGGCCTCCTCCTACAATGAGCAGTTCTTC.

The chain carries TRBV5-1 and TRBJ1-3; D not certain. Germline V gives CDR1 SGHRS, CDR2 YFSETQ. The CDR3 is 15 residues long. The V gene lost 0 bases and the J gene lost 0 bases, with 7 bases spanning the gap. The CDR3 region is CASSLGTASGNTIYF. The CDR3 coding sequence is TGCGCCAGCAGCTTGGGAACAGCCTCTGGAAACACCATATATTTT.

The V call is TRBV10-2, the J call TRBJ2-1; TRBD1 matches 7 bases. V dropped 4 bases and J dropped 8; count of bases not matched to a gene: 5. Germline V gene data show CDR1 as WSHSY and CDR2 as SAAADI. This CDR3 region has 13 residues. The CDR3 sequence is CASSGQGLDEQFF. CDR3 coding DNA: TGCGCCAGCAGTGGACAGGGTTTAGATGAGCAGTTCTTC.

This rearrangement joins TRBV27 to TRBJ1-1, with a possible D match to TRBD1 (5 bases). In germline, CDR1 is MNHEY, CDR2 SMNVEV (reference sequence). Trimming cost V 5 bases and J 2 bases, with 15 bases left between them. The CDR3 contains 15 residues. The CDR3 DNA sequence: TGTGCCAGCAGTCCCGAGTGGGGCCGAAACACTGAAGCTTTCTTT. It translates to CASSPEWGRNTEAFF.

The chain combines TRBV18 with TRBJ2-2; 12 positions agree with TRBD2. CDR3 size: 18 residues. The V segment lost 3 bases and the J segment 6 bases; nucleotides outside the gene matches: 11. Germline assignment: CDR1 KGHSH and CDR2 LQKENI. CDR3 sequence reads: CASSPRTSGISSAGELFF. The CDR3 region has the DNA TGTGCCAGCTCACCGCGGACTAGCGGGATTTCCTCGGCCGGGGAGCTGTTTTTT.

This clone was observed a handful of times. This sequence joins TRBV27 and TRBJ1-2; D is possibly TRBD1 (5 bases). This CDR3 contains 15 residues. Germline values: CDR1 MNHEY, CDR2 SMNVEV (reference sequence). V lost 5 bases, J lost 1 base, and 14 bases lay in between. CDR3 in amino acids: CASSVDSANNYGYTF. DNA of the CDR3: TGTGCCAGCAGTGTTGACAGTGCAAATAACTATGGCTACACCTTC.

A single count supports this clone. V is TRBV5-1 and J is TRBJ2-5, with no clear D. V lost 5 bases to trimming and J lost 1 base, with 3 bases between them. The CDR3 contains 11 residues. Germline loops: CDR1 SGHRS, CDR2 YFSETQ. The CDR3: CASRAQETQYF. The DNA for the CDR3 is TGCGCCAGCAGGGCCCAAGAGACCCAGTACTTC.

As to this clone: Other DNA sequences in the sample encode the same CDR3. The V call is TRBV5-1, the J call TRBJ2-7; 11 bases align to TRBD1. Germline values: CDR1 SGHRS, CDR2 YFSETQ. The trim removed 2 bases at V and 4 bases at J, leaving 2 bases unmatched. CDR3 length: 14 residues. The CDR3 nucleotides are TGCGCCAGCAGCTTAGGGACAGGGGGATACGAGCAGTACTTC. This sequence encodes CASSLGTGGYEQYF. Complete variable domain (other parts from reference TRBV5-1 and TRBJ2-7): KAGVTQTPRYLIKTRGQQVTLSCSPISGHRSVSWYQQTPGQGLQFLFEYFSETQRNKGNFPGRFSGRQFSNSRSEMNVSTLELGDSALYLCASSLGTGGYEQYFGPGTRLTVT.

The V gene is TRBV5-6, the J gene TRBJ2-7, with 10 bases lining up with TRBD1. This CDR3 contains 14 residues. The V gene's germline CDR1 is SGHDT and CDR2 YYEEEE. V shed 4 bases and J 4 bases; nucleotides not matched to a gene: 5. The CDR3 loop is CASSKGQGPYEQYF. The CDR3 coding sequence is TGTGCCAGCAGCAAGGGACAGGGGCCGTACGAGCAGTACTTC.

The chain links TRBV5-4 to TRBJ1-3; D unresolved. The CDR3 spans 15 residues. Germline CDR1 SGHNT, CDR2 YYREEE (reference sequence). Trimming shortened V by 0 bases and J by 0 bases, and 7 bases separated the two germline ends. CDR3 nucleotide sequence: TGTGCCAGCAGCTTGGATCCCCTCTCTGGAAACACCATATATTTT. This codes for CASSLDPLSGNTIYF. Full variable domain (rest looked up from reference TRBV5-4 and TRBJ1-3): ETGVTQSPTHLIKTRGQQVTLRCSSQSGHNTVSWYQQALGQGPQFIFQYYREEENGRGNFPPRFSGLQFPNYSSELNVNALELDDSALYLCASSLDPLSGNTIYFGEGSWLTVV.

The chain joins TRBV4-1 to TRBJ2-7, with a possible D match to TRBD2 (6 bases). The CDR3 has 15 amino acids. Germline V CDR1 and CDR2: MGHRA, YSYEKL. V lost 0 bases and J 4 bases, leaving 13 bases between the germline ends. The CDR3 DNA reads as TGCGCCAGCAGCCAAGACCGCGTTGGAGGGTACGAGCAGTACTTC. It specifies CASSQDRVGGYEQYF.

J is TRBJ2-7 and V is TRBV9, with 7 bases that match TRBD1. Germline lookup yields CDR1 SGDLS and CDR2 YYNGEE. This CDR3 contains 15 residues. V trimming: 3 bases; J trimming: 5 bases; junction bases outside the gene matches: 11. The CDR3 region has the DNA TGTGCCAGCAGCGGGGACAGCTTCGTTCTGGACGAGCAGTACTTC. It translates to CASSGDSFVLDEQYF.

The V gene is TRBV5-4, the J gene TRBJ2-2, with TRBD1 as a possible D gene (6 bases). The CDR3 contains 14 residues. From germline, CDR1 is SGHNT and CDR2 YYREEE (reference sequence). Between the trimmed V and J ends, which lost 4 bases and 3 bases, there was a span of 10 bases. The CDR3 nucleotides read TGTGCCAGCAGCCGGGACACATACACCGGGGAGCTGTTTTTT. Protein sequence: CASSRDTYTGELFF.

V is TRBV7-8 and J is TRBJ1-1; 7 bases map to TRBD1. Germline assignment: CDR1 SGHVS and CDR2 FQNEAQ. J was trimmed by 10 bases and V by 0 bases; bases with no gene match: 2. This CDR3 contains 12 residues. CDR3 DNA sequence: TGTGCCAGCAGCTTAGCAAACAGGGGAGCTTTCTTT. Its protein product is CASSLANRGAFF.

The V gene is TRBV2, the J gene TRBJ2-1; 10 positions agree with TRBD2. The ends lost 8 bases at V and 2 bases at J; junction bases unmatched: 12. This CDR3 has 17 residues. Germline V gene sequence: CDR1 SNHLY, CDR2 FYNNEI. CDR3 sequence (DNA): TGTGCCAGCCCCGGGACTAGCGCCAGCCTCCCCTACAATGAGCAGTTCTTC. Amino acids: CASPGTSASLPYNEQFF.

This clone showed up just once. This chain connects TRBV12-5 to TRBJ2-3; no firm D call. This CDR3 spans 14 amino acids. V lost 4 bases and J 5 bases, leaving 13 bases between the germline ends. In germline, CDR1 is LGHNT, CDR2 FRNRAP. This CDR3 reads CASGSGNKVDTQYF. CDR3 nucleotide sequence: TGTGCTAGTGGTTCGGGTAACAAGGTAGATACGCAGTATTTT.